This T cell receptor beta chain emerged from a study of blood T cell repertoires in COVID-19. Study background: Material from acute and convalescent COVID-19 was sourced from the United States, Italy and Spain.

This clone was found once. In the original processing: How many nucleated cells were present was estimated from reference gene primer amplification. TCRdb's copy holds only in-frame clones and misses some; the assay was immunoSEQ multiplex PCR. From that table come the V and J calls and clone size; the DNA was used to work out D and trimming. The sample has some 300,000 clones; around 87% are singletons. V lost 5 bases and J lost 1, with 11 bases in between. Germline V lookup: CDR1 SQVTM, CDR2 ANQGSEA. CDR3 length equals 14 residues. The chain links TRBV29-1 to TRBJ2-2; D perhaps matches TRBD2 (6 bases). The sample taken for sequencing was peripheral blood. The TCR comes from a man aged 70 or older with acute or convalescent COVID-19. CDR3 in amino acids: CSVRGTQNTGELFF. DNA for the CDR3: TGCAGCGTTCGGGGGACTCAGAACACCGGGGAGCTGTTTTTT.